The clone carrying this T cell receptor (beta chain) has only a few counts. The sample originates from a study of regulatory T cells in long-lasting Graves disease. Germline CDR1 SGHAT, CDR2 FQNNGV. With 4 bases clipped from V and 3 bases from J, the junction kept 24 bases outside the gene matches. This CDR3 comprises 23 residues. CDR3 regions were amplified by Arm-PCR using iRepertoire HTBI primers to build TCR beta libraries. TCRdb processed the multiplex PCR reads anew with MiXCR; each CDR3 protein has one entry. Of around 340,000 distinct CDR3 sequences in the sample, roughly a fifth were seen once. Described time point: persistent/refractory GD, antithyroid drugs over 5 years with positive TRAb. Scientists built the TCR library using RNA that was extracted from PBMCs.

This material consisted of peripheral blood mononuclear cells (PBMCs), taken when the disease was refractory, from a patient treated with antithyroid drugs. V is TRBV11-2 and J is TRBJ2-7, with 16 bases that match TRBD2. This receptor was obtained from a female donor with Graves disease. In DNA form, the CDR3 reads TGTGCCAGCAGCTCCCTAAGGGCCCCTAATTCCGGGACTAGCGGGGGGGCCTTCTACGAGCAGTACTTC. Protein: CASSSLRAPNSGTSGGAFYEQYF. The full variable domain, its missing parts supplied by reference TRBV11-2 and TRBJ2-7, is EAGVAQSPRYKIIEKRQSVAFWCNPISGHATLYWYQQILGQGPKLLIQFQNNGVVDDSQLPKDRFSAERLKGVDSTLKIQPAKLEDSAVYLCASSSLRAPNSGTSGGAFYEQYFGPGTRLTVT.